This entry concerns a single T cell receptor beta chain. The data were taken from a study of response to subunit inactivated influenza vaccine. From the RT-PCR reads, TCRdb called clonotypes with MiXCR, one entry per CDR3 protein. Of some 600,000 distinct CDR3 sequences listed, 12% to 15% are singletons. Germline values: CDR1 SGHAT, CDR2 FQNNGV. The CDR3 contains 17 residues. J was trimmed by 2 bases and V by 5 bases; bases with no gene match: 11. This TCR was sampled from a man aged 45-65 years who received an inactivated influenza vaccine. The rearrangement joins TRBV11-2 to TRBJ2-1, with 8 bases fitting TRBD2. The sequences come from PBMCs from blood, collected less than 15 days before vaccination. CDR3 region: CASSPHVSAGAYNEQFF. The DNA of the CDR3 is TGTGCCAGCAGCCCCCACGTCTCAGCGGGGGCCTACAATGAGCAGTTCTTC.